Here is one T cell receptor (beta chain) with its context. The data stem from a study of T cell responses to AZD1222 COVID-19 vaccine. With 8 bases removed from V and 4 bases from J, the gap between germline ends came to 18 bases. The CDR3 spans 14 residues. Germline loops: CDR1 MNHEY, CDR2 SVGAGI. Sequencing used immunoSEQ multiplex PCR; TCRdb keeps in-frame clones, though not all of them. The repertoire has about 120,000 clones, roughly 90% of them found once; the top ten carry under 3%. The sample in question was peripheral blood, obtained 28 days after the second AZD1222 dose. The chain uses TRBV6-5 and TRBJ2-7, with D possibly TRBD2 on 7 matching bases. This clonotype originated in an adult who received the AZD1222 COVID-19 vaccine. The CDR3 reads CASGRGDSIYEQYF. The CDR3 DNA reads as TGTGCCAGCGGGAGGGGGGACTCCATTTACGAGCAGTACTTC.